The source of this T cell receptor beta chain is a study of human T cells and chemical hapten exposure. This clonotype has at least ten counts. TCRdb re-called the RACE reads with MiXCR, one entry per CDR3 protein. The sample records 150,000 to 200,000 distinct CDR3 sequences, about a quarter being singletons. After removal of 9 bases from V and 6 bases from J, the junction contained 4 bases not matched to a gene. Germline values: CDR1 SNHLY, CDR2 FYNNEI. The CDR3 consists of 13 residues. The time point is: patch test 3, about 24 weeks after DPC sensitization. Treatment given: therapeutic diphenylcyclopropenone sensitization with weekly scalp DPC. Ahead of each patch test application, blood was drawn.

The rearrangement links TRBV2 to TRBJ1-5, with TRBD1 matching over 11 bases. The TCR was taken from a woman between 18 and 30 years old with alopecia areata. Some clones in this sample may be carry-over from other donors' samples. The sample here was whole blood, taken in connection with sensitization to the hapten diphenylcyclopropenone (DPC). The CDR3 here is CASKGQGGQPQHF. CDR3 sequence (DNA): TGTGCCAGTAAGGGACAGGGGGGTCAGCCCCAGCATTTT.